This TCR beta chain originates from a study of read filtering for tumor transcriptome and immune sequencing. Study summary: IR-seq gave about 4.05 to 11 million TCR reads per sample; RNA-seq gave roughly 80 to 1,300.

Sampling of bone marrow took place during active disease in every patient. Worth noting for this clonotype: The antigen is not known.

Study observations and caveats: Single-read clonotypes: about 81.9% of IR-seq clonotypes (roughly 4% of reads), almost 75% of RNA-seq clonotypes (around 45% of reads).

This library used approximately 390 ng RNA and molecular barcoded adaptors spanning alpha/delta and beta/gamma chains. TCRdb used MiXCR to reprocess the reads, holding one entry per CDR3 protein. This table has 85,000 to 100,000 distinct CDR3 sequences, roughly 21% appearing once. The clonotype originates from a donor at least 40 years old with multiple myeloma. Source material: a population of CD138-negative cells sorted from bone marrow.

Written as DNA, the CDR3 is TGCAGTGCTACCGCCCAGGACAGGGCGACCGAGCAGTACTTC. It yields the protein CSATAQDRATEQYF. The V call is TRBV20-1, the J call TRBJ2-7; 8 nucleotides align to TRBD1. Germline CDR1 is DFQATT and CDR2 is SNEGSKA (reference sequence). The ends lost 4 bases at V and 6 bases at J; junction bases unmatched: 11. The CDR3 runs 14 residues.